Sequencing of this TCR beta chain was carried out in a study of blood T cell repertoires in COVID-19. On the study more broadly: COVID-19 samples collected from the United States, Italy and Spain covered acute and convalescent phases.

Sequenced by immunoSEQ multiplex PCR; TCRdb stores in-frame clones only, minus some. Here the sample spans more than 300,000 clones, 90% to 95% being singletons. The sequence derives from a woman between 25 and 40 years old who had been exposed to COVID-19. The sequencing sample was made of PBMCs or T cells enriched from blood (not recorded which).

The CDR3 loop is CASRPSGGAMEQFF. CDR3 coding DNA: TGTGCCAGCAGGCCTAGCGGGGGGGCCATGGAGCAGTTCTTC. The gene calls are TRBV27 and TRBJ2-1; 12 bases are shared with TRBD2. The CDR3 contains 14 residues. Germline-derived CDR1 and CDR2 are MNHEY and SMNVEV (reference sequence). The ends lost 6 bases at V and 10 bases at J; junction bases unmatched: 7.